The rows below give T cell receptor beta chains drawn from one sample of a study of T cells in Graves' hyperthyroidism and ophthalmopathy. Via MiXCR, TCRdb re-called the multiplex PCR reads, giving one row per CDR3 protein. The repertoire has 300,000 to 350,000 distinct CDR3 sequences, roughly 15% of them found once; the top ten carry around 34%. Sequencing was performed on blood. These TCRs come from a man aged 25 to 40 with Graves' hyperthyroidism. Both conserved end residues are part of each CDR3. Each record gives: clone size, J gene, V gene, D gene, CDR3 protein, CDR3 DNA. The D gene is left open where the match is weak. Clone size, where shown, is once, few, many, or a class for clones that have expanded.

>NA|TRBJ1-2|TRBV9|NA
CASSGTHYGYTF
TGTGCCAGCAGCGGTACCCACTATGGCTACACCTTC
>NA|TRBJ1-2|TRBV10-3|TRBD1
CAISGTASYGYTF
TGTGCCATCAGCGGGACAGCGTCCTATGGCTACACCTTC
>NA|TRBJ1-1|TRBV20-1|NA
CSASRMNTEAFF
TGCAGTGCGAGTCGGATGAACACTGAAGCTTTCTTT
>few|TRBJ1-2|TRBV27|TRBD1
CASSAGGEGGVNYGYTF
TGTGCCAGCAGCGCAGGGGGAGAAGGGGGGGTTAACTATGGCTACACCTTC
>many|TRBJ1-5|TRBV18|NA
CASSGGGNQPQHF
TGTGCCAGCTCAGGGGGAGGCAATCAGCCCCAGCATTTT
>many|TRBJ1-5|TRBV3-1|NA
CASSQDSDSANYSNQPQHF
TGTGCCAGCAGCCAAGATTCAGACAGTGCCAATTATAGCAATCAGCCCCAGCATTTT
>NA|TRBJ2-1|TRBV12-3/TRBV12-4|NA
CASTEAGTRFF
TGTGCCAGCACCGAAGCCGGGACGCGATTCTTC
>NA|TRBJ2-2|TRBV2|NA
CASNTGNTGELFF
TGTGCCAGCAATACAGGGAACACCGGGGAGCTGTTTTTT
>few|TRBJ2-4|TRBV19|NA
CASSISGFGTKNIQYF
TGTGCCAGTAGTATATCAGGGTTCGGGACCAAAAACATTCAGTACTTC
>NA|TRBJ2-7|TRBV11-2|TRBD1
CASSRTGGNLYEQYF
TGTGCCAGCAGCCGAACAGGGGGCAATCTCTACGAGCAGTACTTC
>NA|TRBJ1-2|TRBV5-1|NA
CASSSDVYGYTF
TGCGCCAGCAGCTCCGACGTCTATGGCTACACCTTC
>few|TRBJ1-3|TRBV9|NA
CASDPTGFGNTIYF
TGTGCCAGCGATCCCACAGGGTTTGGAAACACCATATATTTT
>NA|TRBJ1-4|TRBV20-1|TRBD1
CSAPGQGEEKLFF
TGCAGTGCCCCGGGACAGGGTGAGGAAAAACTGTTTTTT
>NA|TRBJ2-2|TRBV12-3/TRBV12-4|NA
CASSLGFELFF
TGTGCCAGCAGTTTAGGGTTCGAGCTGTTTTTT
>many|TRBJ2-3|TRBV20-1|TRBD1
CSAEPQGSDTQYF
TGCAGTGCGGAACCACAGGGGTCAGATACGCAGTATTTT
>many|TRBJ2-5|TRBV5-1|TRBD1
CASSGQDPLQETQYF
TGCGCCAGCAGCGGACAGGACCCATTACAAGAGACCCAGTACTTC
>many|TRBJ2-7|TRBV29-1|NA
CSVNLGASYEQYF
TGCAGCGTTAATCTGGGGGCTTCCTACGAGCAGTACTTC
>many|TRBJ2-3|TRBV6-1|TRBD2
CASRQTSGRGTDTQYF
TGTGCCAGCAGACAAACTAGCGGGAGGGGCACAGATACGCAGTATTTT
>few|TRBJ1-4|TRBV27|TRBD1
CASSRDRGSEEKLFF
TGTGCCAGCAGTAGGGACAGGGGGTCGGAAGAAAAACTGTTTTTT
>many|TRBJ2-5|TRBV27|NA
CASSTDTDQETQYF
TGTGCCAGCAGTACCGACACGGACCAAGAGACCCAGTACTTC
>many|TRBJ2-3|TRBV28|TRBD2
CASSLSLAGGIADTQYF
TGTGCCAGCAGTTTAAGTCTAGCGGGAGGGATAGCGGATACGCAGTATTTT
>few|TRBJ2-2|TRBV7-3|TRBD2
CASSLLGGSSTGELFF
TGTGCCAGCAGCTTACTGGGCGGGAGTAGTACCGGGGAGCTGTTTTTT
>few|TRBJ2-7|TRBV6-2/TRBV6-3|NA
CASRKTGGSSYEQYF
TGTGCCAGCCGTAAGACGGGGGGCAGTTCCTACGAGCAGTACTTC
>few|TRBJ1-5|TRBV30|NA
CAWSVHLGGNQPQHF
TGTGCCTGGAGTGTACACCTAGGGGGCAATCAGCCCCAGCATTTT
>many|TRBJ1-2|TRBV9|NA
CASSLGPGDKGYTF
TGTGCCAGCAGCTTAGGACCAGGGGATAAGGGCTACACCTTC
>NA|TRBJ2-1|TRBV6-1|NA
CASSDTPPSSPTSYNEQFF
TGTGCCAGCAGTGACACTCCCCCCTCGTCCCCAACTTCCTACAATGAGCAGTTCTTC
>many|TRBJ2-7|TRBV2|NA
CASSPTGSREQYF
TGTGCCAGCAGCCCGACAGGATCACGCGAGCAGTACTTC
>few|TRBJ2-5|TRBV19|NA
CAGLQETQYF
TGTGCCGGCCTTCAAGAGACCCAGTACTTC
>few|TRBJ1-2|TRBV4-1|NA
CASSQEKVPRGYTF
TGCGCCAGCAGCCAAGAGAAGGTGCCCCGGGGCTACACCTTC
>many|TRBJ2-5|TRBV7-9|NA
CASSLMTGQETQYF
TGTGCCAGCAGCTTAATGACGGGCCAAGAGACCCAGTACTTC
>many|TRBJ1-1|TRBV24-1|NA
CATSAGGAQRAFF
TGTGCCACCAGTGCCGGGGGGGCCCAGAGAGCTTTCTTT
>NA|TRBJ1-5|TRBV2|NA
CASSFEGSSKPQHF
TGTGCCAGCAGTTTCGAGGGGAGCTCGAAGCCCCAGCATTTT
>many|TRBJ2-5|TRBV3-1|NA
CASSQDSRGQETQYF
TGTGCCAGCAGCCAAGACTCCCGGGGGCAAGAGACCCAGTACTTC